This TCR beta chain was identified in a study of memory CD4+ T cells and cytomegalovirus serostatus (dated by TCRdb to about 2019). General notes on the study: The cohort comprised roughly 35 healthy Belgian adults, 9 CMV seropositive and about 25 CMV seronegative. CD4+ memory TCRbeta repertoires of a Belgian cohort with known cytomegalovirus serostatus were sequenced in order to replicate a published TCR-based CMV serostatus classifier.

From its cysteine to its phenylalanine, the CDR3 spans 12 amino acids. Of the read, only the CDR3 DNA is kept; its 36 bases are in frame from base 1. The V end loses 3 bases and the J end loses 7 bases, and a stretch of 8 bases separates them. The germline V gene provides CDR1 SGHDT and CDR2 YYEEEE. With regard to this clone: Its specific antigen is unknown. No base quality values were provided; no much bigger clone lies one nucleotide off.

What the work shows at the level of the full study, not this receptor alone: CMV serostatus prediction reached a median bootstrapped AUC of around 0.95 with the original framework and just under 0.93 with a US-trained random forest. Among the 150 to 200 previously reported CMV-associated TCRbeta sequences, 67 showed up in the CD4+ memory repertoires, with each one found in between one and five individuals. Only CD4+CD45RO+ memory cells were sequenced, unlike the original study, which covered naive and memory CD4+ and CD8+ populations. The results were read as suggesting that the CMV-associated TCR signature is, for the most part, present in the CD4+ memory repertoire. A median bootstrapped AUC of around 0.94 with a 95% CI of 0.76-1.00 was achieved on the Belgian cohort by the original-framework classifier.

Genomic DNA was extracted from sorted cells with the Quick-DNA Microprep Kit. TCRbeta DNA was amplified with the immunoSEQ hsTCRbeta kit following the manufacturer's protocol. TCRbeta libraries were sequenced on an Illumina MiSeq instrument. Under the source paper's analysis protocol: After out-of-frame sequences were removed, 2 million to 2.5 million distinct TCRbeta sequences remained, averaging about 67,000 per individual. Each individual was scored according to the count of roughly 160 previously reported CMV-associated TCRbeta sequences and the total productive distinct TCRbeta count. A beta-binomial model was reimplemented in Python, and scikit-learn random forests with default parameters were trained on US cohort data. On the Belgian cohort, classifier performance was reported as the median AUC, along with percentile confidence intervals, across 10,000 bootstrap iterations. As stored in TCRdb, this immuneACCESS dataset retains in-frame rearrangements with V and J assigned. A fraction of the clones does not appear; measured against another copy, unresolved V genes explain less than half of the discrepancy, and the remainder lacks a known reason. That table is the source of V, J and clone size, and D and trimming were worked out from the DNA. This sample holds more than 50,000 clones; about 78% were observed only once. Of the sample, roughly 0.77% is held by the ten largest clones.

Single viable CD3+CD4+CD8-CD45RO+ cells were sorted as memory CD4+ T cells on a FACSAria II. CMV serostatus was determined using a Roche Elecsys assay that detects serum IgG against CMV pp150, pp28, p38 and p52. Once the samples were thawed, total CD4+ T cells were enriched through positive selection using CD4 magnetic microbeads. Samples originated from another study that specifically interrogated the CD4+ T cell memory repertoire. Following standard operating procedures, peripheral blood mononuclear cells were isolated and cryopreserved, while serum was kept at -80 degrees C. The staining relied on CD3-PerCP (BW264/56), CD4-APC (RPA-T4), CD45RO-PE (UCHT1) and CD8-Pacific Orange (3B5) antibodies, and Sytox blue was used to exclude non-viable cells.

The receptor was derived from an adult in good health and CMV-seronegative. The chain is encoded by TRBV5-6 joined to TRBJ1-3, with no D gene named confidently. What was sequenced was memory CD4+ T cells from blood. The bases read TGTGCCAGCAGCTCTCAAAAGAACACCATATATTTT. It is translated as CASSSQKNTIYF.